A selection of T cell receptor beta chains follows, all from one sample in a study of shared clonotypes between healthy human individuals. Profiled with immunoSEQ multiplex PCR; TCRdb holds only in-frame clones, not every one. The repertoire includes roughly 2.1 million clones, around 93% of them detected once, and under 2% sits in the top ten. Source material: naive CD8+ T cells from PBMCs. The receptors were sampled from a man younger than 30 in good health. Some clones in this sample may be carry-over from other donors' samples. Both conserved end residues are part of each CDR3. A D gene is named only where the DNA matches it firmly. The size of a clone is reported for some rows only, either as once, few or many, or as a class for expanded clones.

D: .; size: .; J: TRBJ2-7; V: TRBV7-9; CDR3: CASSLDDSSYEQYF; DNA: TGTGCCAGCAGCTTGGACGATAGCTCCTACGAGCAGTACTTC
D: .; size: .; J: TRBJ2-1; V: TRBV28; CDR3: CASSLALTYSYNEQFF; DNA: TGTGCCAGCAGTTTAGCGTTGACTTACTCCTACAATGAGCAGTTCTTC
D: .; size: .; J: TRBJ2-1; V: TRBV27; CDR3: CASRDFWQGGDEQFF; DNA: TGTGCCAGCAGGGACTTTTGGCAGGGGGGCGATGAGCAGTTCTTC
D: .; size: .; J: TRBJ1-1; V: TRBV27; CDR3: CASSLSLGTNTEAFF; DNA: TGTGCCAGCAGTTTATCCCTCGGGACGAACACTGAAGCTTTCTTT
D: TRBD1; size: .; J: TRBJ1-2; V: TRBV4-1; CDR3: CASSLRTGASSYGYTF; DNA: TGCGCCAGCAGCCTCCGGACAGGGGCTTCTTCCTATGGCTACACCTTC
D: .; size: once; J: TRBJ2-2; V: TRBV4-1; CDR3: CASSQELGRESDTGELFF; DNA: TGCGCCAGCAGCCAAGAGTTAGGTCGGGAGTCGGATACCGGGGAGCTGTTTTTT
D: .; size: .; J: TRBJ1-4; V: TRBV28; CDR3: CASSLGGFNEKLFF; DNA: TGTGCCAGCAGTTTAGGGGGTTTTAATGAAAAACTGTTTTTT
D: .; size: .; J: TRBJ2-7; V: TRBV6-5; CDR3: CASSYGGEQTGEQYF; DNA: TGTGCCAGCAGTTACGGGGGCGAACAAACGGGCGAGCAGTACTTC
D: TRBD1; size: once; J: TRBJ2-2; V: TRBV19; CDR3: CASSIKGQGSTGELFF; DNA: TGTGCCAGTAGTATTAAAGGACAGGGGAGCACCGGGGAGCTGTTTTTT
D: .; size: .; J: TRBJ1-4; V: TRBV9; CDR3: CASSPGTRGYEKLFF; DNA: TGTGCCAGCAGCCCAGGGACCCGGGGGTATGAAAAACTGTTTTTT
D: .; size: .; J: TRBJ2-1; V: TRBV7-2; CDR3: CASSTRLLYNEQFF; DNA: TGTGCCAGCAGCACACGACTACTCTACAATGAGCAGTTCTTC
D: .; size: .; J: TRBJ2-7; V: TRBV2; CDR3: CASYSTSSYEQYF; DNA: TGTGCCAGCTACTCGACTAGCTCCTACGAGCAGTACTTC
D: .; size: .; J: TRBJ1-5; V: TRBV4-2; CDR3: CASSPTLALGPQHF; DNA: TGTGCCAGCAGCCCTACACTCGCCTTGGGGCCCCAGCATTTT
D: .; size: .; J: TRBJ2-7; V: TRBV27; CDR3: CASSPFQTGLYEQYF; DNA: TGTGCCAGCAGTCCCTTTCAGACAGGCCTCTACGAGCAGTACTTC
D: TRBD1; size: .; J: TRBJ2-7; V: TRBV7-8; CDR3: CASNLQGAPYEQYF; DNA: TGTGCCAGCAACCTACAGGGGGCTCCCTACGAGCAGTACTTC
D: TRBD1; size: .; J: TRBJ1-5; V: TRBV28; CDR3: CASSPRQGSQPQHF; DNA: TGTGCCAGCAGTCCCAGACAGGGGAGTCAGCCCCAGCATTTT
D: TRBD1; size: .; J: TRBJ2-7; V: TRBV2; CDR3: CASSRTGGFYEQYF; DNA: TGTGCCAGCAGTAGGACAGGGGGCTTCTACGAGCAGTACTTC
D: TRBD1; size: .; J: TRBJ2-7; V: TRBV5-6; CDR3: CASSLGTGSPEQYF; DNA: TGTGCCAGCAGCTTGGGGACAGGTTCCCCCGAGCAGTACTTC
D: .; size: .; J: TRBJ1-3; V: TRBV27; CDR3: CASSLSPGSGNTIYF; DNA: TGTGCCAGCAGTTTATCCCCAGGATCTGGAAACACCATATATTTT
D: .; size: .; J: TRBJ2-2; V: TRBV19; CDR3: CASSIVGYNTGELFF; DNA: TGTGCCAGTAGTATAGTGGGGTACAACACCGGGGAGCTGTTTTTT
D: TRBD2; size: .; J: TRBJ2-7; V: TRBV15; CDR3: CATSSRGVREQYF; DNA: TGTGCCACCAGCAGCCGGGGGGTGCGGGAGCAGTACTTC